The rows below give T cell receptor beta chains drawn from one sample of a study of TIL therapy for anti-PD-1-resistant metastatic lung cancer. The assay was immunoSEQ multiplex PCR, and TCRdb's table has in-frame clones only and misses some. The data contain more than 90,000 clones, 50% to 70% of them singletons. The specimen comprised tumor tissue, sampled at baseline. The receptors stem from a person between 25 and 79 years old with non-small cell lung cancer. The CDR3 runs from the conserved cysteine through the conserved F or W. D genes are given only for firm matches. The size field is filled for only some rows; it gives once, few, many or a size class.

TRBV11-2,TRBD2,TRBJ2-5,few,CASSQGGRKQETQYF,TGTGCCAGCAGCCAAGGCGGGAGGAAACAAGAGACCCAGTACTTC
TRBV6-6,TRBD2,TRBJ2-3,few,CASSYSTSGRADTQYF,TGTGCCAGCAGTTACTCGACTAGCGGGAGGGCAGATACGCAGTATTTT
TRBV9,TRBD1,TRBJ1-4,few,CASSASGTGGEKLFF,TGTGCCAGCAGCGCCTCCGGGACAGGGGGCGAAAAACTGTTTTTT
TRBV11-2,NA,TRBJ1-1,NA,CASSFPRQNTEAFF,TGTGCCAGCAGCTTTCCCCGGCAGAACACTGAAGCTTTCTTT
TRBV2,NA,TRBJ2-7,NA,CASSEYRQAYYEQYF,TGTGCCAGCAGTGAATATCGGCAGGCGTACTACGAGCAGTACTTC
TRBV7-2,NA,TRBJ1-3,NA,CASSPTGDSGNTIYF,TGTGCCAGCAGCCCAACAGGCGACTCTGGAAACACCATATATTTT
TRBV7-3,NA,TRBJ2-3,NA,CASSLDYLSTDTQYF,TGTGCCAGCAGCTTAGACTACCTTAGCACAGATACGCAGTATTTT
TRBV27,NA,TRBJ2-1,NA,CASSLSSFRGDNEQFF,TGTGCCAGCAGTTTAAGTTCTTTCAGGGGGGACAATGAGCAGTTCTTC
TRBV27,NA,TRBJ1-5,few,CASRLGLRSNQPQHF,TGTGCCAGCCGTCTCGGGCTTCGTAGCAATCAGCCCCAGCATTTT
TRBV7-9,TRBD2,TRBJ2-2,NA,CAGRLAANTGELFF,TGTGCCGGAAGACTAGCGGCGAACACCGGGGAGCTGTTTTTT
TRBV7-3,TRBD1,TRBJ1-5,NA,CASSPTGTGGTPQHF,TGTGCCAGCAGCCCAACCGGGACAGGGGGTACCCCCCAGCATTTT
TRBV9,NA,TRBJ2-3,NA,CASSATDTQYF,TGTGCCAGCAGCGCCACAGATACGCAGTATTTT
TRBV19,NA,TRBJ1-4,few,CASRRLGPDEKLFF,TGTGCCAGTCGGAGGCTCGGTCCTGATGAAAAACTGTTTTTT
TRBV12-5,NA,TRBJ2-2,NA,CASGSGTGELFF,TGTGCTAGTGGTTCTGGCACCGGGGAGCTGTTTTTT
TRBV5-5,NA,TRBJ2-7,NA,CASSLAPSYEQYF,TGTGCCAGCAGCTTGGCACCTTCCTACGAGCAGTACTTC
TRBV27,NA,TRBJ1-5,few,CASSTSFGESDQPQHF,TGTGCCAGCAGTACCTCGTTCGGGGAATCGGATCAGCCCCAGCATTTT
TRBV28,NA,TRBJ2-5,NA,CASPGWGWMGGLTETQYF,TGTGCCAGCCCCGGCTGGGGATGGATGGGGGGGCTAACCGAGACCCAGTACTTC
TRBV7-6,TRBD1,TRBJ1-3,few,CASSETGYTPYGNTIYF,TGTGCCAGCAGCGAGACAGGGTATACTCCCTATGGAAACACCATATATTTT
TRBV7-9,NA,TRBJ2-2,few,CASSFRVEAGELFF,TGTGCCAGCAGCTTCCGTGTAGAGGCCGGGGAGCTGTTTTTT
TRBV6-5,TRBD2,TRBJ2-5,NA,CASLKREGEETQYF,TGTGCCAGCTTGAAGCGGGAGGGGGAAGAGACCCAGTACTTC
TRBV6-6,NA,TRBJ1-5,NA,CASSYEGYSNQPQHF,TGTGCCAGCAGTTACGAAGGATACAGCAATCAGCCCCAGCATTTT
TRBV6-5,TRBD1,TRBJ2-7,NA,CASSYSGQVYYEQYF,TGTGCCAGCAGTTACTCGGGACAGGTGTACTACGAGCAGTACTTC
TRBV19,NA,TRBJ1-3,NA,CASNEQGPYSGNTIYF,TGTGCCAGTAACGAACAGGGTCCCTACTCTGGAAACACCATATATTTT
TRBV5-1,TRBD2,TRBJ2-5,NA,CASSLSTAGQETQYF,TGCGCCAGCAGCTTGTCAACAGCGGGGCAAGAGACCCAGTACTTC
TRBV7-2,NA,TRBJ1-5,once,CASSLLFAGKIYSNQPQHF,TGTGCCAGCAGCTTACTGTTTGCAGGGAAAATCTATAGCAATCAGCCCCAGCATTTT
TRBV28,TRBD1,TRBJ1-4,NA,CASTDRGRGEKLFF,TGTGCCAGCACGGACAGGGGGCGCGGGGAAAAACTGTTTTTT
TRBV19,NA,TRBJ1-5,once,CASSIGGGSNQPQHF,TGTGCCAGTAGTATAGGTGGGGGTAGCAATCAGCCCCAGCATTTT
TRBV11-2,NA,TRBJ1-1,NA,CASSLKNTMNTEAFF,TGTGCCAGCAGCTTAAAAAACACCATGAACACTGAAGCTTTCTTT
TRBV28,NA,TRBJ2-7,NA,CASSLPPASSHEQYF,TGTGCCAGCAGTTTACCCCCCGCCTCGAGTCACGAGCAGTACTTC
TRBV10-3,TRBD1,TRBJ2-2,NA,CAISGQGGPGELFF,TGTGCCATCAGTGGACAGGGTGGTCCCGGGGAGCTGTTTTTT
TRBV24-1,NA,TRBJ2-1,once,CATSDFGYNEQFF,TGTGCCACCAGTGATTTCGGCTACAATGAGCAGTTCTTC
TRBV4-3,TRBD1,TRBJ2-2,few,CASRLGQGFTGELFF,TGCGCCAGCCGCCTGGGACAGGGCTTCACCGGGGAGCTGTTTTTT
TRBV19,NA,TRBJ1-4,NA,CASSRGPQRDEKLFF,TGTGCCAGTAGTCGCGGACCTCAAAGGGATGAAAAACTGTTTTTT
TRBV28,NA,TRBJ1-5,NA,CASSFAGREQPQHF,TGTGCCAGCAGTTTCGCAGGGCGGGAACAGCCCCAGCATTTT
TRBV28,NA,TRBJ1-2,NA,CASTQWGMYGYTF,TGTGCCAGCACCCAATGGGGGATGTATGGCTACACCTTC
TRBV9,NA,TRBJ2-1,NA,CASSVVPGFSNEQFF,TGTGCCAGCAGCGTAGTCCCAGGGTTTAGCAATGAGCAGTTCTTC
TRBV14,NA,TRBJ2-5,once,CASSQGGGVKTQYF,TGTGCCAGCAGCCAAGGCGGCGGGGTTAAGACCCAGTACTTC
TRBV9,NA,TRBJ2-5,NA,CASSRYPGPQYF,TGTGCCAGCAGCCGCTACCCGGGGCCCCAGTACTTC
TRBV6-2/TRBV6-3,TRBD1,TRBJ1-5,NA,CASSFDGQGSQPQHF,TGTGCCAGCAGTTTCGACGGACAGGGAAGTCAGCCCCAGCATTTT
TRBV3-1/TRBV3-2,NA,TRBJ1-2,once,CASSQAFNSGYTF,TGTGCCAGCAGCCAAGCCTTCAACTCTGGCTACACCTTC
TRBV28,TRBD1,TRBJ1-4,NA,CASSSPTGGARDEKLFF,TGTGCCAGCAGTTCGCCGACAGGGGGCGCACGGGATGAAAAACTGTTTTTT
TRBV9,TRBD1,TRBJ1-1,NA,CASSGNRGLGTEAFF,TGTGCCAGCAGCGGGAACAGGGGATTGGGCACTGAAGCTTTCTTT
TRBV5-4,TRBD1,TRBJ1-1,NA,CASSNRQGFVTEAFF,TGTGCCAGCAGCAACCGACAGGGGTTTGTGACTGAAGCTTTCTTT
TRBV18,TRBD1,TRBJ1-2,NA,CASSPGTGVKGNYGYTF,TGTGCCAGCTCACCAGGGACAGGAGTTAAGGGAAATTATGGCTACACCTTC
TRBV5-4,NA,TRBJ1-1,NA,CASSLSRNTEAFF,TGTGCCAGCAGCTTGTCGAGGAACACTGAAGCTTTCTTT
TRBV3-1/TRBV3-2,NA,TRBJ2-2,NA,CASLDYTNTGELFF,TGTGCCAGCCTGGACTATACGAACACCGGGGAGCTGTTTTTT